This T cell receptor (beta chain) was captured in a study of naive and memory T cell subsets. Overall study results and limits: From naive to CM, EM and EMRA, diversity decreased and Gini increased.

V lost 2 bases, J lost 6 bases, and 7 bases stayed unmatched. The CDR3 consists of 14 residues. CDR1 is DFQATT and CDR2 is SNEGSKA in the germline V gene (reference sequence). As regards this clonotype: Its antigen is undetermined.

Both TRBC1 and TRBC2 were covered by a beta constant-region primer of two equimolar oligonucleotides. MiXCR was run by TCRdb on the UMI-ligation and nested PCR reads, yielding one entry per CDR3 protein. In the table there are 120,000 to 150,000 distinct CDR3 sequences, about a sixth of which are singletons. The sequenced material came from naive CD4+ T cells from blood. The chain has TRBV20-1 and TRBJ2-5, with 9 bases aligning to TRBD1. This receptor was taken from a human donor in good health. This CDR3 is CSARRQGVQQTQYF. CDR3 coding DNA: TGCAGTGCTAGAAGACAGGGGGTTCAACAGACCCAGTACTTC.